The 25 T cell receptor beta chains presented below share a single source sample, sequenced in a study of cytomegalovirus exposure and HLA in healthy donors. A multiplex PCR was run with 60 Vbeta primers and 13 Jbeta primers. Produced via immunoSEQ multiplex PCR; TCRdb's table is partial and in-frame only. The repertoire holds 130,000 or so clones, with about 80% as singletons. The specimen sequenced was PBMCs. Source of these receptors: a man younger than 45 in good health and CMV-seronegative.

J is TRBJ2-4 and V is TRBV5-5; tentatively, D is TRBD1 (5 bases). CDR3 length equals 14 residues. Between the trimmed V and J ends, which lost 0 bases and 3 bases, there was a span of 7 bases. Germline assignment: CDR1 SGHKS and CDR2 YYEKEE (reference sequence). The CDR3 nucleotides are TGTGCCAGCAGCTTGGGTGACAGCAAAAACATTCAGTACTTC. Protein product: CASSLGDSKNIQYF.

The rearrangement links TRBV4-2 to TRBJ2-2, with 8 bases matching TRBD2. Germline loops: CDR1 LGHNA, CDR2 YNFKEQ. The ends lost 2 bases at V and 4 bases at J; junction bases unmatched: 12. The CDR3 loop spans 18 amino acids. Here the CDR3 reads CASSQTRGREGRTGELFF. In nucleotides, the CDR3 is TGTGCCAGCAGCCAAACGAGGGGACGGGAGGGCCGCACCGGGGAGCTGTTTTTT.

The gene calls are TRBV7-6 and TRBJ2-3; 10 bases are a match to TRBD2. The CDR3 is 19 residues long. V shed 1 base, J shed 1 base, and the junction held 11 bases outside the gene matches. Germline assignment: CDR1 SGHVS and CDR2 FNYEAQ. The CDR3 DNA reads as TGTGCCAGCAGCTTAGGGACAGCGGGGGGGGGAATGGGCACAGATACGCAGTATTTT. Its translation is CASSLGTAGGGMGTDTQYF.

The genes are TRBV4-1 and TRBJ1-5; D is ambiguous. CDR3 size: 16 residues. CDR1 is MGHRA, CDR2 YSYEKL, per germline. V lost 4 bases and J lost 6, with 19 bases in between. In DNA form, the CDR3 reads TGCGCCAGCAGCCCCCGTTGGCAGTTAGCGGGTCAGCCCCAGCATTTT. Translating gives CASSPRWQLAGQPQHF.

The rearrangement joins TRBV6-1 to TRBJ1-6; 9 bases are a match to TRBD1. Germline V gives CDR1 MNHNS, CDR2 SASEGT. CDR3 length equals 15 residues. With V trimmed by 8 bases and J by 4 bases, 6 bases remained unmatched. CDR3 sequence reads: CASRGQGEYNSPLHF. The CDR3 DNA reads TGTGCCAGCCGGGGACAGGGAGAATATAATTCACCCCTCCACTTT.

CDR3 nucleotides: TGTGCCAGCAGCCCGGTGCGGAGACAGGGCTCCTACGAGCAGTACTTC. Translation: CASSPVRRQGSYEQYF. This sequence joins TRBV7-2 and TRBJ2-7; TRBD1 agrees at 7 bases. V trimming: 5 bases; J trimming: 0 bases; junction bases outside the gene matches: 10. This CDR3 spans 16 amino acids. Germline-derived CDR1 and CDR2 are SGHTA and FQGNSA.

The chain couples TRBV21-1 to TRBJ2-1; the table's D call, TRBD2, was not checked against the DNA. TRBV21-1 is shown as a pseudogene. The CDR3 runs 17 residues. The CDR3 bases are TGTGCCAGCAGGGGGGTGGAGCGGGGGGCCTTTTACAATGAGCAGTTCTTC. It yields the protein CASRGVERGAFYNEQFF.

The table lists this clone with a count of one. The chain joins TRBV30 to TRBJ2-7; 9 nucleotides align to TRBD1. This CDR3 has 15 residues. J lost 1 base, V lost 2 bases, and 6 bases had no gene match. Germline CDR1 reads GTSNPN; CDR2 reads SVGIG (reference sequence). The CDR3 here is CAWSRGGTGSYEQYF. Here the CDR3 DNA reads TGTGCCTGGAGTCGAGGCGGGACAGGGTCCTACGAGCAGTACTTC. Based on the CDR3 plus reference TRBV30 and TRBJ2-7, the full variable domain is SQTIHQWPATLVQPVGSPLSLECTVEGTSNPNLYWYRQAAGRGLQLLFYSVGIGQISSEVPQNLSASRPQDRQFILSSKKLLLSDSGFYLCAWSRGGTGSYEQYFGPGTRLTVT.

This clone was recorded a few times. This chain links TRBV19 with TRBJ1-6, with D uncertain. Germline CDR1 and CDR2: LNHDA and SQIVND (reference sequence). The V and J ends lost 3 bases and 7 bases respectively, with 10 bases between them. CDR3 length equals 14 residues. CDR3 nucleotide sequence: TGTGCCAGTAGTATCGACGTGAGGAATTCACCCCTCCACTTT. It yields the protein CASSIDVRNSPLHF.

The CDR3 DNA reads as TGTGCCAGCAGTGAGGCGCGGGGGGGAAGTCGTACGCAGTATTTT. Residues: CASSEARGGSRTQYF. The V and J genes are TRBV2 and TRBJ2-3; TRBD2 agrees at 9 bases. The germline V gene encodes CDR1 SNHLY and CDR2 FYNNEI. This CDR3 spans 15 amino acids. The V gene end was trimmed by 3 bases and the J gene end by 8 bases; junction bases not matched to a gene: 9.

This clone has more than one count but fewer than ten. The genes are TRBV7-9 and TRBJ2-5, with a possible D match to TRBD2 (5 bases). The end of the DNA aligns better with TRBJ2-7, so the J call may be wrong. The CDR3 sequence is 14 residues long. Germline V gene data show CDR1 as SEHNR and CDR2 as FQNEAQ (reference sequence). For the CDR3, the DNA is TGTGCCAGCAGCAGCCTCCCGGGGTCCTACGAGCAGTACTTC. Translating gives CASSSLPGSYEQYF.

This clone was seen only a few times. V usage is TRBV6-1 and J usage is TRBJ1-1; 7 bases are shared with TRBD1. From germline, CDR1 is MNHNS and CDR2 SASEGT. The CDR3 covers 16 residues. V was pared by 6 bases and J by 3 bases, with 13 bases of the junction left unmatched. The CDR3 DNA reads as TGTGCCAGCAGCGAAACCCGCAGGGGGTCTTACACTGAAGCTTTCTTT. The encoded protein is CASSETRRGSYTEAFF.

V usage is TRBV5-5 and J usage is TRBJ2-7; weak D call: TRBD2 (6 bases). The V and J ends lost 1 base and 5 bases respectively, with 16 bases between them. The CDR3 is 15 residues long. Germline CDR1 reads SGHKS; CDR2 reads YYEKEE (reference sequence). Written as DNA, the CDR3 is TGTGCCAGCAGCTTGATTGGGGACTGGGGGGACGAGCAGTACTTC. Translating gives CASSLIGDWGDEQYF. The full variable domain, completed using reference TRBV5-5 and TRBJ2-7, is DAGVTQSPTHLIKTRGQQVTLRCSPISGHKSVSWYQQVLGQGPQFIFQYYEKEERGRGNFPDRFSARQFPNYSSELNVNALLLGDSALYLCASSLIGDWGDEQYFGPGTRLTVT.

This chain links TRBV4-3 with TRBJ1-4, with D perhaps TRBD1 (5 bases). Germline CDR1 LGHNA, CDR2 YSLEER. V dropped 0 bases and J dropped 6 bases, with 11 bases sitting between them. The CDR3 extends over 15 amino acids. The DNA for the CDR3 is TGCGCCAGCAGCCAAGATCCGGGGGACGATGAAAAACTGTTTTTT. Protein product: CASSQDPGDDEKLFF.

V gene TRBV5-1 combines with J gene TRBJ2-1; 7 nucleotides agree with TRBD2. Germline V gene data show CDR1 as SGHRS and CDR2 as YFSETQ. The CDR3 is 15 amino acids. V was pared by 1 base and J by 3 bases, with 4 bases of the junction left unmatched. In DNA form, the CDR3 reads TGCGCCAGCAGCTTGCAACGGGGGGTCTACAATGAGCAGTTCTTC. Residues: CASSLQRGVYNEQFF. The full variable domain, with the rest looked up from reference TRBV5-1 and TRBJ2-1, is KAGVTQTPRYLIKTRGQQVTLSCSPISGHRSVSWYQQTPGQGLQFLFEYFSETQRNKGNFPGRFSGRQFSNSRSEMNVSTLELGDSALYLCASSLQRGVYNEQFFGPGTRLTVL.

The gene calls are TRBV6-6 and TRBJ2-2, with D possibly matching TRBD2 (5 bases). CDR3 length: 13 amino acids. Trimming cost V 6 bases and J 7 bases, with 12 bases left between them. CDR1 and CDR2 (germline): MNHNY, SVGAGI (reference sequence). The CDR3 DNA follows: TGTGCCAGCAGACCACTCGGGGTCGGGGAGCTGTTTTTT. Translated: CASRPLGVGELFF.

This clone was counted a single time. The chain couples TRBV14 to TRBJ2-5, with D perhaps TRBD2 (5 bases). CDR3 size: 17 residues. Germline CDR1 SGHDN, CDR2 FVKESK. Trimming stripped 5 bases from V and 2 bases from J, with 21 bases between. The CDR3 DNA sequence: TGTGCCAGCAGCAAAGGACTGGGAGTGGTGGAACAAGAGACCCAGTACTTC. Translation: CASSKGLGVVEQETQYF.

The chain links TRBV2 to TRBJ1-4, with a tentative D call TRBD1 (5 bases). CDR3 length equals 12 residues. Germline assignment: CDR1 SNHLY and CDR2 FYNNEI. The ends were cut back, 5 bases at V and 10 bases at J, with 11 bases in the middle. This CDR3 is CASSSRGGKLFF. CDR3 in DNA: TGTGCCAGCAGTTCACGGGGGGGAAAACTGTTTTTT.

V gene TRBV5-6 combines with J gene TRBJ2-7, with D possibly being TRBD1 (5 bases). Trimming left V 0 bases short and J 6 bases short, with 10 bases between. The CDR3 length is 13 residues. Germline V gives CDR1 SGHDT, CDR2 YYEEEE. The CDR3 nucleotides read TGTGCCAGCAGCTTGGGCCAGGGCGGCGAGCAGTACTTC. This translates into CASSLGQGGEQYF.

The chain has TRBV7-9 and TRBJ1-4; 7 nucleotides agree with TRBD1. The CDR3 totals 14 residues. Germline trimming cut 1 base from V and 6 bases from J; bases unmatched to any gene: 2. Germline V CDR1 and CDR2: SEHNR, FQNEAQ (reference sequence). The CDR3 nucleotides read TGTGCCAGCAGCTTAGGAGGGGGCGATGAAAAACTGTTTTTT. Residues: CASSLGGGDEKLFF.

The chain joins TRBV19 to TRBJ2-6; 10 nucleotides match TRBD1. The germline gives CDR1 LNHDA, CDR2 SQIVND (reference sequence). The CDR3 loop spans 17 amino acids. After removal of 8 bases from V and 3 bases from J, the junction contained 10 bases not matched to a gene. CDR3 protein: CASRLRDRGGGANVLTF. DNA for the CDR3: TGTGCCAGTCGCCTCCGGGACAGGGGAGGTGGGGCCAACGTCCTGACTTTC.

This chain links TRBV4-3 with TRBJ1-1, with a tentative D call TRBD1 (5 bases). The ends were cut back, 0 bases at V and 4 bases at J, with 12 bases in the middle. The germline V gene encodes CDR1 LGHNA and CDR2 YSLEER. The CDR3 runs 15 residues. The CDR3 here is CASSQDPRASTEAFF. The DNA of the CDR3 is TGCGCCAGCAGCCAAGATCCCAGGGCGAGCACTGAAGCTTTCTTT.

This sequence joins TRBV5-1 and TRBJ2-2; the D gene is possibly TRBD2 (6 bases). This CDR3 has 16 residues. CDR1 and CDR2 from the germline V gene are SGHRS and YFSETQ. Trimming took off 2 bases at V and 1 base at J, with 12 bases between the two ends. The CDR3 DNA is TGCGCCAGCAGCTTTGGGGCGGGGAAGAACACCGGGGAGCTGTTTTTT. It translates to CASSFGAGKNTGELFF.

The chain carries TRBV27 and TRBJ1-1; D unclear. Trimming removed 5 bases at V and 2 bases at J, with 12 bases between. CDR3 length: 14 amino acids. Germline lookup yields CDR1 MNHEY and CDR2 SMNVEV (reference sequence). The CDR3 DNA reads TGTGCCAGCAGTCCACATACCATAAACACTGAAGCTTTCTTT. Its translation: CASSPHTINTEAFF.

The V and J genes are TRBV27 and TRBJ2-7; no clear D gene. CDR3 length equals 13 residues. The V end was cut by 2 bases, the J end by 1 base, with 6 bases between. CDR1 MNHEY and CDR2 SMNVEV come from the germline V gene (reference sequence). The CDR3 coding sequence is TGTGCCAGCAGTTTAGGTCAGTCCTACGAGCAGTACTTC. This sequence encodes CASSLGQSYEQYF.